This T cell receptor (beta chain) appears in the sequencing data of a study of cytomegalovirus exposure and HLA in healthy donors. Findings of the study overall: CMV serostatus was the only recorded immune exposure for donors. It was reported in a later analysis that an Asian-associated ancestry cluster showed fewer N-insertions than the roughly 670-donor mean.

Concerning this clone itself: What it binds is unknown.

The germline V gene has CDR1 MNHNY and CDR2 SVGAGI (reference sequence). This CDR3 region has 13 residues. V gave up 4 bases and J gave up 9 bases, with 13 bases separating them. The PCR employed 60 Vbeta primers together with 13 Jbeta primers. Repertoires were generated with immunoSEQ multiplex PCR, while TCRdb's copy carries only in-frame clones and drops some. The sample holds about 76,000 clones; 72% are singletons and the top ten take 8.5% to 14%. The sequence came from a woman aged 40 to 49 in good health and CMV-seropositive. The sequenced sample consisted of PBMCs. V is TRBV6-6 and J is TRBJ1-5; D unresolved. CDR3 sequence reads: CASSLDPGGPQHF. The DNA for the CDR3 is TGTGCCAGCAGTTTAGACCCCGGCGGGCCCCAGCATTTT.